These 9 T cell receptor beta chains were sequenced from one sample in a study of cytomegalovirus exposure and HLA in healthy donors. The PCR made use of 60 Vbeta and 13 Jbeta primers. Repertoires were generated with immunoSEQ multiplex PCR, while TCRdb's copy carries only in-frame clones and drops some. This sample has some 99,000 clones, with 76% found just once. Sample: PBMCs. The receptor source for this set is a woman in her 50s in good health and CMV-seropositive.

This clone was counted a few times. The chain recombines TRBV6-6 with TRBJ2-1, with 7 positions matching TRBD1. The CDR3 runs to 14 residues. The V gene's germline CDR1 is MNHNY and CDR2 SVGAGI (reference sequence). V lost 6 bases and J lost 5; bases outside the gene matches: 7. For the CDR3, the DNA is TGTGCCAGCAGCCCCGACAGGGCGGACAATGAGCAGTTCTTC. Translation gives CASSPDRADNEQFF.

J is TRBJ1-6 and V is TRBV6-5; 8 nucleotides match TRBD1. This CDR3 region has 12 residues. V was clipped by 10 bases and J by 9 bases; unmatched bases: 5. Per germline, CDR1 MNHEY and CDR2 SVGAGI. This chain's CDR3 is CATGTGLSPLHF. CDR3 bases: TGTGCCACCGGGACAGGCCTTTCACCCCTCCACTTT.

This chain joins TRBV10-3 and TRBJ1-6, with 7 bases aligning to TRBD1. CDR3 length: 15 amino acids. Unmatched junction bases numbered 6, after V lost 3 bases and J lost 7 bases. Looked up from germline, CDR1 is ENHRY and CDR2 is SYGVKD. CDR3 DNA sequence: TGTGCCATCAGTGATCACAGGGGCCTGAATTCACCCCTCCACTTT. This encodes CAISDHRGLNSPLHF.

This clone occurred once. V and J are TRBV7-3 and TRBJ2-1; 13 bases match TRBD2. Germline values: CDR1 SGHTA, CDR2 FQGTGA. With 4 bases clipped from V and 6 bases from J, the junction kept 3 bases outside the gene matches. CDR3 length: 15 residues. CDR3 nucleotides: TGTGCCAGCAGCTCCGGACTAGCGGGAGTCAATGAGCAGTTCTTC. Its translation is CASSSGLAGVNEQFF.

The chain recombines TRBV19 with TRBJ1-3; possible D gene TRBD1, 6 bases. The germline V and J ends were trimmed by 6 bases and 5 bases, with 17 bases remaining between them. Germline CDR1 LNHDA, CDR2 SQIVND (reference sequence). CDR3 length: 15 residues. DNA for the CDR3: TGTGCCAGTAGCAGTACGGACAGTAGAAGAAACACCATATATTTT. Its protein is CASSSTDSRRNTIYF.

As DNA, the CDR3 is TGTGCCAGCAGTGGGGGGACTAGCTCCTACAATGAGCAGTTCTTC. Protein sequence: CASSGGTSSYNEQFF. This chain uses TRBV11-3 with TRBJ2-1; 8 bases fit TRBD2. The V segment lost 6 bases and the J segment 0 bases; nucleotides outside the gene matches: 4. This CDR3 has 15 residues. CDR1 is SGHNT and CDR2 is YENEEA in the germline V gene.

The gene calls are TRBV7-3 and TRBJ2-3; perhaps TRBD2 as D (6 bases). CDR3 size: 15 residues. CDR1 SGHTA and CDR2 FQGTGA come from the germline V gene. The V and J ends lost 5 bases and 2 bases respectively, with 14 bases between them. CDR3 DNA sequence: TGTGCCAGCAGCCTCGGACTATCTCCCACAGATACGCAGTATTTT. Translated, it gives CASSLGLSPTDTQYF.

This clone turned up a few times. V is TRBV4-3 and J is TRBJ1-2, with D perhaps TRBD1 (5 bases). This CDR3 is 14 amino acids long. Germline CDR1 and CDR2: LGHNA and YSLEER. Trimming took 1 base from V and 4 from J, leaving 10 bases between them. The CDR3 coding sequence is TGCGCCAGCAGCCAAGGGGCGGGGGGCTATGGCTACACCTTC. As protein: CASSQGAGGYGYTF.

The V call is TRBV13, the J call TRBJ2-7; TRBD2 aligns across 11 bases. Germline V gene lookup returns CDR1 PRHDT and CDR2 FYEKMQ (reference sequence). Trimming took 5 bases from V and 3 from J; bases not matched to a gene: 3. The CDR3 is 14 residues long. The CDR3 reads CASSKGLAVYEQYF. The CDR3 bases are TGTGCCAGCAGCAAGGGACTAGCGGTCTACGAGCAGTACTTC.